This TCR beta chain came from a study of cytotoxic CD8 clonotypes in ibrutinib-treated CLL. Background on the study: The patients, around 12 relapsed/refractory and more than 14 treatment-naive, included approximately 18 who were IGHV unmutated. After treatment lasting a median about twelve months, range 6 to 36, response samples were collected. General study points: Whereas clonality rose at ibrutinib response, it declined toward baseline at progression.

This table comes from immunoSEQ multiplex PCR, and its TCRdb copy is limited to in-frame clones, with some not included. The sample holds some 170,000 clones, roughly 88% seen once. Only a few counts were recorded for this clone. Its cognate antigen is unknown. CDR1 is SNHLY and CDR2 is FYNNEI in the germline V gene. The CDR3 is 12 amino acids. The V end lost 7 bases, the J end lost 5 bases, and 12 bases lay between the germline ends. The sequence came from a human donor with chronic lymphocytic leukemia. The sample in question was PBMCs, obtained at disease progression, from a patient treated with ibrutinib. The genes are TRBV2 and TRBJ2-7; D is uncertain. DNA for the CDR3: TGTGCCAGCATCGCCTATCGGGACGAGCAGTACTTC. Encoded protein: CASIAYRDEQYF. The complete variable domain, with remaining parts taken from reference TRBV2 and TRBJ2-7, reads EPEVTQTPSHQVTQMGQEVILRCVPISNHLYFYWYRQILGQKVEFLVSFYNNEISEKSEIFDDQFSVERPDGSNFTLKIRSTKLEDSAMYFCASIAYRDEQYFGPGTRLTVT.